These T cell receptor beta chains were read from a single sample in a study of T cell repertoires in cytomegalovirus infection. A single record per CDR3 protein comes from TCRdb applying MiXCR to the reads. The repertoire includes over 450,000 distinct CDR3 sequences, 11% of them detected once, and approximately 10% sits in the top ten. Input material: PBMCs. These receptors came from a human donor in good health (CMV status not recorded). Some clones in this sample may be carry-over from other donors' samples. Each CDR3 is given with its conserved first and last residue. D genes are given only for firm matches. Only part of the rows carry a size: once, few, many, or a class if the clone is expanded.

J gene | clone size | V gene | D gene | CDR3 protein | CDR3 DNA
TRBJ2-7 | NA | TRBV2 | NA | CASSPKGGSLHEQYF | TGTGCCAGCAGCCCCAAGGGAGGCTCCCTCCACGAGCAGTACTTC
TRBJ2-1 | NA | TRBV9 | NA | CASSVVATDNEQFF | TGTGCCAGCAGCGTCGTGGCTACAGACAATGAGCAGTTCTTC
TRBJ2-7 | NA | TRBV28 | NA | CASSLSEASYEQYF | TGTGCCAGCAGTTTATCAGAGGCATCCTACGAGCAGTACTTC
TRBJ1-4 | many | TRBV7-9 | NA | CASSPVPKAEEKLFF | TGTGCCAGCAGCCCCGTCCCCAAGGCCGAGGAAAAACTGTTTTTT
TRBJ1-2 | NA | TRBV2 | NA | CASEGDISYGYTF | TGTGCCAGCGAGGGGGACATTTCATATGGCTACACCTTC
TRBJ2-7 | NA | TRBV7-9 | TRBD2 | CASSLGRTRDEQYF | TGTGCCAGCAGCTTAGGGAGGACTAGAGACGAGCAGTACTTC
TRBJ2-7 | few | TRBV13 | TRBD2 | CASSLGTSGRRYEQYF | TGTGCCAGCAGCTTAGGGACTAGCGGGAGGAGGTACGAGCAGTACTTC
TRBJ2-5 | NA | TRBV20-1 | NA | CSARPIRPTQYF | TGCAGTGCTAGACCCATCCGCCCGACCCAGTACTTC
TRBJ2-2 | many | TRBV6-5 | NA | CASSYERTLTGELFF | TGTGCCAGCAGTTACGAAAGGACTCTCACCGGGGAGCTGTTTTTT
TRBJ2-5 | many | TRBV7-2 | NA | CASSLVAQRLQETQYF | TGTGCCAGCAGCTTAGTGGCCCAGCGCCTCCAAGAGACCCAGTACTTC
TRBJ2-7 | many | TRBV28 | NA | CASSFEGTSPSYEQYF | TGTGCCAGCAGTTTTGAAGGGACATCCCCCTCCTACGAGCAGTACTTC
TRBJ1-1 | NA | TRBV10-3 | NA | CAISESRGSGAFF | TGTGCCATCAGTGAGTCGAGGGGGAGCGGAGCTTTCTTT
TRBJ1-5 | NA | TRBV19 | NA | CASSIDARGQPQHF | TGTGCCAGTAGTATAGATGCAAGAGGTCAGCCCCAGCATTTT
TRBJ1-1 | many | TRBV19 | NA | CASSIAQDTEAFF | TGTGCCAGTAGTATAGCACAAGACACTGAAGCTTTCTTT
TRBJ1-5 | NA | TRBV27 | NA | CASSLVIGKPQHF | TGTGCCAGCAGTTTAGTCATAGGGAAGCCCCAGCATTTT
TRBJ2-1 | NA | TRBV29-1 | NA | CSVGGSRYNEQFF | TGCAGCGTTGGAGGGAGTAGATACAATGAGCAGTTCTTC
TRBJ2-7 | many | TRBV20-1 | TRBD2 | CSARPTSGRHEQYF | TGCAGTGCTAGACCAACTAGCGGGAGGCACGAGCAGTACTTC
TRBJ2-7 | NA | TRBV29-1 | NA | CSVVWGGKTPYEQYF | TGCAGCGTTGTATGGGGAGGTAAGACCCCCTACGAGCAGTACTTC
TRBJ1-5 | NA | TRBV28 | NA | CASTSLGRSGAQHF | TGTGCCAGCACCAGTCTGGGCCGATCAGGGGCCCAGCATTTT
TRBJ1-2 | many | TRBV19 | TRBD1 | CASSPRDRANYGYTF | TGTGCCAGTAGTCCTCGGGACAGGGCTAACTATGGCTACACCTTC
TRBJ1-2 | NA | TRBV28 | NA | CASSQGNNYGYTF | TGTGCCAGCAGCCAGGGAAATAACTATGGCTACACCTTC
TRBJ1-5 | NA | TRBV28 | NA | CASSSEDGANQPQHF | TGTGCCAGCAGCTCTGAGGACGGAGCCAATCAGCCCCAGCATTTT
TRBJ2-1 | many | TRBV6-1 | NA | CASSVEEGYLSIF | TGTGCCAGCAGTGTCGAGGAGGGATATTTATCGATCTTC
TRBJ2-7 | many | TRBV6-5 | NA | CASSSPLSQYEQYF | TGTGCCAGCAGTTCCCCGCTGTCACAATACGAGCAGTACTTC
TRBJ1-2 | many | TRBV10-3 | NA | CAIRGAANYGYTF | TGTGCCATCAGAGGGGCGGCTAACTATGGCTACACCTTC
TRBJ2-1 | many | TRBV7-9 | NA | CASSLPGVSNNEQFF | TGTGCCAGCAGCTTACCGGGGGTTTCTAACAATGAGCAGTTCTTC
TRBJ2-1 | many | TRBV12-3/TRBV12-4 | NA | CAGSRGFTYNEQFF | TGTGCCGGCTCGCGGGGATTTACGTACAATGAGCAGTTCTTC
TRBJ2-1 | few | TRBV29-1 | NA | CSVGPGGPTPYNEQFF | TGCAGCGTTGGCCCCGGAGGGCCCACTCCCTACAATGAGCAGTTCTTC
TRBJ2-2 | NA | TRBV11-3 | NA | CASSPRLRQGGTGELFF | TGTGCCAGCAGCCCCCGGCTTAGACAGGGAGGAACCGGGGAGCTGTTTTTT
TRBJ2-5 | many | TRBV11-3 | NA | CASSPGGIGETQYF | TGTGCCAGCAGCCCCGGAGGAATCGGAGAGACCCAGTACTTC
TRBJ1-2 | many | TRBV7-2 | NA | CASSLERGLYGYTF | TGTGCCAGCAGCTTAGAGCGGGGTCTCTATGGCTACACCTTC
TRBJ2-1 | NA | TRBV9 | NA | CASSVDFDGEQFF | TGTGCCAGCAGCGTAGACTTCGACGGGGAGCAGTTCTTC
TRBJ2-6 | many | TRBV20-1 | NA | CSASSRSGANVLTF | TGCAGTGCTAGCTCCCGCTCTGGGGCCAACGTCCTGACTTTC
TRBJ2-2 | once | TRBV4-1 | NA | CASSQLGNTGELFF | TGCGCCAGCAGCCAGTTAGGGAACACCGGGGAGCTGTTTTTT
TRBJ2-6 | NA | TRBV29-1 | NA | CSVRHSSGANVLTF | TGCAGCGTCCGACACAGCTCTGGGGCCAACGTCCTGACTTTC
TRBJ2-5 | many | TRBV11-2 | NA | CASSFPLAPGGETQYF | TGTGCCAGCAGCTTCCCACTAGCCCCAGGGGGAGAGACCCAGTACTTC
TRBJ1-5 | few | TRBV5-1 | TRBD1 | CASRPGQVDQPQHF | TGCGCCAGCAGACCCGGACAGGTCGATCAGCCCCAGCATTTT
TRBJ1-5 | many | TRBV7-2 | NA | CASSLEAGAGQPQHF | TGTGCCAGCAGCTTAGAGGCGGGGGCGGGTCAGCCCCAGCATTTT
TRBJ2-1 | NA | TRBV2 | TRBD1 | CASRAGTGFYNEQFF | TGTGCCAGCAGGGCCGGGACAGGGTTCTACAATGAGCAGTTCTTC
TRBJ2-7 | NA | TRBV20-1 | NA | CSARGSLHRAYEQYF | TGCAGTGCTAGGGGGTCTCTACATAGAGCCTACGAGCAGTACTTC
TRBJ2-5 | many | TRBV20-1 | TRBD1 | CSARSGTGEETQYF | TGCAGTGCTCGTTCCGGGACAGGGGAAGAGACCCAGTACTTC
TRBJ2-1 | many | TRBV4-2 | TRBD2 | CASSQDRRGVSYNEQFF | TGTGCCAGCAGCCAAGATAGGCGGGGGGTCTCCTACAATGAGCAGTTCTTC
TRBJ2-1 | NA | TRBV11-2 | TRBD1 | CASSPWTGPGIYNEQFF | TGTGCCAGCAGCCCTTGGACAGGGCCTGGCATTTACAATGAGCAGTTCTTC
TRBJ2-3 | many | TRBV10-3 | NA | CAIKGTGNTDTQYF | TGTGCCATCAAGGGGACGGGTAACACAGATACGCAGTATTTT
TRBJ2-4 | few | TRBV6-6 | TRBD1 | CASSVGTAFLIQYF | TGTGCCAGCAGTGTCGGGACAGCGTTCCTCATTCAGTACTTC
TRBJ1-5 | many | TRBV28 | NA | CASSPRGGGNQPQHF | TGTGCCAGCAGCCCCCGCGGGGGGGGAAATCAGCCCCAGCATTTT
TRBJ2-7 | many | TRBV11-3 | TRBD1 | CASSSRDRKYEQYF | TGTGCCAGCAGCTCCCGGGACAGGAAGTACGAGCAGTACTTC
TRBJ2-7 | few | TRBV15 | NA | CATSPPGPGYEQYF | TGTGCCACCAGCCCACCGGGACCGGGCTACGAGCAGTACTTC
TRBJ2-1 | NA | TRBV25-1 | TRBD2 | CASSGGTSGEQFF | TGTGCCAGCAGTGGCGGGACTAGCGGTGAGCAGTTCTTC
TRBJ1-2 | many | TRBV12-3/TRBV12-4 | NA | CASSPGRHEGYTF | TGTGCCAGCAGCCCCGGACGGCACGAGGGCTACACCTTC